Presented here are 32 T cell receptor beta chains from one specimen sequenced in a study of cytomegalovirus exposure and HLA in healthy donors. PCR was performed using 60 Vbeta and 13 Jbeta primers. Produced via immunoSEQ multiplex PCR; TCRdb's table is partial and in-frame only. This table has 250,000 or so clones, approximately 91% appearing once. Sequences were obtained from PBMCs. Receptor source: a girl aged 2 to 9 in good health and CMV-seronegative.

The rearrangement joins TRBV5-1 to TRBJ1-4, with 7 bases that match TRBD1. V lost 9 bases and J lost 0; bases outside the gene matches: 11. CDR1 is SGHRS and CDR2 is YFSETQ in the germline V gene. CDR3 length: 16 residues. Here the CDR3 DNA reads TGCGCCACGACTTGGGACAGTATTGCAACTAATGAAAAACTGTTTTTT. Its protein is CATTWDSIATNEKLFF.

This clone was detected only a few times. The chain joins TRBV7-2 to TRBJ1-2; possibly TRBD1 for D (5 bases). Trimming removed 5 bases from V and 5 bases from J, with 6 bases in between. Germline values: CDR1 SGHTA, CDR2 FQGNSA. The CDR3 runs to 11 residues. The chain's CDR3 is CASSPGYGYTF. Here the CDR3 DNA reads TGTGCCAGCAGCCCAGGGTATGGCTACACCTTC.

The rearrangement joins TRBV13 to TRBJ2-1; D might be TRBD2 (7 bases). V lost 5 bases and J 10 bases, leaving 21 bases between the germline ends. Germline V lookup: CDR1 PRHDT, CDR2 FYEKMQ (reference sequence). The CDR3 contains 15 residues. The CDR3 nucleotides read TGTGCCAGCAGCCCCCAAGAGGGGGGGGCTCGGGAGCAGTTCTTC. Protein: CASSPQEGGAREQFF.

The genes are TRBV2 and TRBJ2-1; weak D call: TRBD2 (6 bases). Germline CDR1 and CDR2: SNHLY and FYNNEI. CDR3 length: 16 amino acids. Trimming shortened V by 10 bases and J by 4 bases, and 23 bases separated the two germline ends. The CDR3 coding sequence is TGTGCCACTCTGAGAGGGAGGACCGAACCTTACAATGAGCAGTTCTTC. Protein sequence: CATLRGRTEPYNEQFF.

V is TRBV9 and J is TRBJ2-1, with 8 bases that match TRBD2. Germline CDR1 SGDLS, CDR2 YYNGEE. This CDR3 contains 15 residues. The V gene end was trimmed by 4 bases and the J gene end by 7 bases; junction bases not matched to a gene: 10. CDR3 coding DNA: TGTGCCAGCAGCCCAAGGACTAGCCTCTATAATGAGCAGTTCTTC. Translating it yields CASSPRTSLYNEQFF.

The chain links TRBV28 to TRBJ2-5; a weak D match, TRBD2 (6 bases). The CDR3 has 13 amino acids. Germline values: CDR1 MDHEN, CDR2 SYDVKM. The V end lost 1 base, the J end lost 7 bases, and 10 bases lay between the germline ends. CDR3 nucleotide sequence: TGTGCCAGCAGTTTATCAGGCGGGGTGACCCAGTACTTC. Amino acid sequence: CASSLSGGVTQYF. The complete variable domain, with remaining parts taken from reference TRBV28 and TRBJ2-5, reads DVKVTQSSRYLVKRTGEKVFLECVQDMDHENMFWYRQDPGLGLRLIYFSYDVKMKEKGDIPEGYSVSREKKERFSLILESASTNQTSMYLCASSLSGGVTQYFGPGTRLLVL.

The chain joins TRBV6-5 to TRBJ1-2; D is ambiguous. The V end was cut by 7 bases, the J end by 5 bases, with 20 bases between. CDR1 is MNHEY and CDR2 is SVGAGI in the germline V gene. CDR3 length: 15 amino acids. The CDR3 is CASTLIPLSDYGYTF. The CDR3 DNA follows: TGTGCCAGCACCCTTATCCCACTATCAGATTATGGCTACACCTTC.

The V call is TRBV11-2, the J call TRBJ2-3; 13 bases align to TRBD2. V dropped 6 bases and J dropped 0; count of bases not matched to a gene: 6. The CDR3 runs 17 residues. Germline V gene data show CDR1 as SGHAT and CDR2 as FQNNGV. CDR3 amino acids: CASRSTGLAGSTDTQYF. The CDR3, as DNA: TGTGCCAGCAGGTCTACGGGACTAGCGGGGAGCACAGATACGCAGTATTTT.

The chain links TRBV4-1 to TRBJ1-5; D is ambiguous. Between the trimmed V and J ends, which lost 3 bases and 0 bases, there was a span of 12 bases. The CDR3 covers 16 residues. Germline CDR1 MGHRA, CDR2 YSYEKL. The CDR3 loop reads CASSHNDGDSNQPQHF. The CDR3 DNA sequence: TGCGCCAGCAGCCACAACGACGGAGATAGCAATCAGCCCCAGCATTTT.

The chain joins TRBV6-4 to TRBJ2-2; D gene ambiguous. The CDR3 covers 13 residues. V was trimmed by 3 bases and J by 2 bases, leaving 4 bases between them. Germline V gene lookup returns CDR1 MRHNA and CDR2 SNTAGT. CDR3 sequence reads: CASSETNTGELFF. CDR3 nucleotides: TGTGCCAGCAGTGAGACTAACACCGGGGAGCTGTTTTTT.

CDR3 amino acids: CSVDPGGAGYGYTF. DNA of the CDR3: TGCAGCGTAGACCCGGGGGGCGCAGGCTATGGCTACACCTTC. The rearrangement joins TRBV29-1 to TRBJ1-2; TRBD1 is a possible D gene (6 bases). V lost 6 bases and J 4 bases, leaving 18 bases between the germline ends. In germline, CDR1 is SQVTM, CDR2 ANQGSEA. The CDR3 runs 14 residues.

The chain employs TRBV7-8 and TRBJ1-5; D gene uncertain. V was trimmed by 4 bases and J by 9 bases, leaving 10 bases between them. The germline CDR1 and CDR2 sequences are SGHVS and FQNEAQ. The CDR3 is made up of 12 amino acids. The CDR3 here is CASSSGSSPQHF. The CDR3 DNA reads as TGTGCCAGCAGCTCGGGGAGTTCGCCCCAGCATTTT.

This clone was observed a handful of times. The V gene is TRBV11-2, the J gene TRBJ1-1; TRBD1 matches 7 bases. V lost 1 base and J lost 5; bases outside the gene matches: 4. The CDR3 is made up of 14 amino acids. Germline V CDR1 and CDR2: SGHAT, FQNNGV. For the CDR3, the DNA is TGTGCCAGCAGCTTAGGACAGGGCGGAACTGAAGCTTTCTTT. It is translated as CASSLGQGGTEAFF. The full variable domain, its missing parts supplied by reference TRBV11-2 and TRBJ1-1, is EAGVAQSPRYKIIEKRQSVAFWCNPISGHATLYWYQQILGQGPKLLIQFQNNGVVDDSQLPKDRFSAERLKGVDSTLKIQPAKLEDSAVYLCASSLGQGGTEAFFGQGTRLTVV.

V usage is TRBV12-5 and J usage is TRBJ2-5, with 7 bases fitting TRBD1. The CDR3 has 15 residues. V lost 4 bases, J lost 4 bases, and 9 bases stayed unmatched. Germline V CDR1 and CDR2: LGHNT, FRNRAP. CDR3 DNA: TGTGCTAGTGGTTCGGGACAGCAATTAGGAGAGACCCAGTACTTC. It yields the protein CASGSGQQLGETQYF.

V gene TRBV29-1 combines with J gene TRBJ2-3; TRBD2 agrees at 9 bases. Germline CDR1 and CDR2: SQVTM and ANQGSEA. Germline trimming cut 2 bases from V and 2 bases from J; bases unmatched to any gene: 8. The CDR3 length is 16 residues. The CDR3 loop reads CSVESVAGESTDTQYF. For the CDR3, the DNA is TGCAGCGTTGAATCGGTAGCGGGGGAGTCCACAGATACGCAGTATTTT.

This clone was counted a single time. DNA for the CDR3: TGTGCCAGCAGCTTGCCAACCCTAGGGGGTGAGCAGTTCTTC. Amino acid sequence: CASSLPTLGGEQFF. The rearrangement links TRBV5-5 to TRBJ2-1; possibly TRBD1 for D (6 bases). The ends were cut back, 1 base at V and 9 bases at J, with 14 bases in the middle. CDR1 SGHKS and CDR2 YYEKEE come from the germline V gene (reference sequence). The CDR3 is 14 amino acids. The full variable domain, completed using reference TRBV5-5 and TRBJ2-1, is DAGVTQSPTHLIKTRGQQVTLRCSPISGHKSVSWYQQVLGQGPQFIFQYYEKEERGRGNFPDRFSARQFPNYSSELNVNALLLGDSALYLCASSLPTLGGEQFFGPGTRLTVL.

The chain carries TRBV27 and TRBJ2-3; D remains unclear. Trimming left V 4 bases short and J 4 bases short, with 6 bases between. Germline V gene data show CDR1 as MNHEY and CDR2 as SMNVEV (reference sequence). The CDR3 runs to 12 residues. The CDR3 spells CASSSLSDTQYF. The CDR3 DNA sequence: TGTGCCAGCAGTTCCCTCTCAGATACGCAGTATTTT.

The rearrangement links TRBV6-5 to TRBJ1-2; D not certain. CDR1 MNHEY and CDR2 SVGAGI come from the germline V gene. The CDR3 spans 15 residues. Trimming removed 6 bases at V and 0 bases at J, with 14 bases between. The CDR3 region is CASSPDMQSNYGYTF. In DNA form, the CDR3 reads TGTGCCAGCAGCCCAGACATGCAGTCTAACTATGGCTACACCTTC.

This rearrangement joins TRBV13 to TRBJ2-2, with D uncertain. CDR1 PRHDT and CDR2 FYEKMQ come from the germline V gene (reference sequence). The CDR3 totals 14 residues. V lost 2 bases to trimming and J lost 1 base, with 5 bases between them. Here the CDR3 reads CASSLMRNTGELFF. CDR3 bases: TGTGCCAGCAGCTTAATGAGGAACACCGGGGAGCTGTTTTTT.

Remarks on this clone: Sequence at one end of the junction differs from germline and may be a read error. J is TRBJ2-5 and V is TRBV7-7; D is uncertain. CDR3 length: 16 amino acids. Germline V lookup: CDR1 SSHAT, CDR2 FNYEAQ (reference sequence). CDR3 in amino acids: CASSETRVTTGETQYF. The CDR3 coding sequence is TGTGCTAGCAGCGAGACCCGGGTCACGACTGGGGAGACCCAGTACTTC.

V is TRBV13 and J is TRBJ1-2; D is possibly TRBD1 (5 bases). Deletions cut 4 bases from V and 2 bases from J, with 17 bases between. The CDR3 length is 16 residues. In germline, CDR1 is PRHDT, CDR2 FYEKMQ (reference sequence). The CDR3: CASSSRGGIINYGYTF. In nucleotides, the CDR3 is TGTGCCAGCAGCTCCCGCGGGGGGATTATAAACTATGGCTACACCTTC.

The CDR3, as DNA: TGCAGCGTTGAAGAGGGAGGCCAGGGGGCGCGAGGCACTGAAGCTTTCTTT. Protein: CSVEEGGQGARGTEAFF. The chain couples TRBV29-1 to TRBJ1-1; 8 bases line up with TRBD1. Germline CDR1 and CDR2: SQVTM and ANQGSEA. The J segment lost 4 bases and the V segment lost 0 bases, leaving 13 bases of the junction unmatched. This CDR3 has 17 residues.

The chain has TRBV29-1 and TRBJ2-3; 11 nucleotides agree with TRBD2. Germline CDR1 SQVTM, CDR2 ANQGSEA. V was clipped by 6 bases and J by 4 bases; unmatched bases: 3. CDR3 length: 13 residues. CDR3 nucleotides: TGCAGCGTGGGGACTAGCGGTTCAGATACGCAGTATTTT. Protein sequence: CSVGTSGSDTQYF.

This chain joins TRBV6-1 and TRBJ2-1; 10 bases are shared with TRBD2. CDR1 and CDR2 from the germline V gene are MNHNS and SASEGT. This CDR3 is built from 14 residues. The V gene end was trimmed by 10 bases and the J gene end by 4 bases; junction bases not matched to a gene: 7. The DNA for the CDR3 is TGTGCCACCCGCCCGGGACTAGCGTACAATGAGCAGTTCTTC. This codes for CATRPGLAYNEQFF.

This clone occurred once. V is TRBV2 and J is TRBJ2-3, with 12 bases identical to TRBD2. Trimming removed 4 bases from V and 3 bases from J; junction bases left unmatched: 11. The CDR3 consists of 18 residues. The V gene's germline CDR1 is SNHLY and CDR2 FYNNEI. The CDR3 is CASSGGLAGGLDTDTQYF. The CDR3 nucleotides are TGTGCCAGCAGTGGGGGGCTAGCGGGGGGGCTGGATACAGATACGCAGTATTTT.

The rearrangement joins TRBV12-1 to TRBJ1-1. TRBV12-1 is classified as a pseudogene. This CDR3 is 11 amino acids long. The CDR3 DNA is TGTGCCAGCAGTACTCATGCGGGGGGGGTATTT. Translating gives CASSTHAGGVF.

The gene calls are TRBV7-6 and TRBJ2-7, with TRBD2 matching over 7 bases. V was clipped by 1 base and J by 4 bases; unmatched bases: 13. This CDR3 spans 17 amino acids. Germline assignment: CDR1 SGHVS and CDR2 FNYEAQ. CDR3 sequence (DNA): TGTGCCAGCAGCTTAGACTTTGGGGGAGGGCTCCATTACGAGCAGTACTTC. Protein: CASSLDFGGGLHYEQYF.

This chain links TRBV25-1 with TRBJ1-1; D unresolved. The V end was cut by 7 bases, the J end by 2 bases, with 11 bases between. This CDR3 has 13 amino acids. CDR1 is MGHDK and CDR2 is SYGVNS in the germline V gene. CDR3 sequence: CASKFYSNTEAFF. The CDR3 DNA follows: TGTGCCAGCAAATTTTACAGTAACACTGAAGCTTTCTTT.

The chain recombines TRBV13 with TRBJ2-2; D is uncertain. With 3 bases removed from V and 6 bases from J, the gap between germline ends came to 11 bases. Germline-derived CDR1 and CDR2 are PRHDT and FYEKMQ (reference sequence). This CDR3 has 14 residues. This chain's CDR3 is CASSFRIAPGELFF. In DNA, the CDR3 is TGTGCCAGCAGCTTTAGAATCGCCCCCGGGGAGCTGTTTTTT.

The chain joins TRBV19 to TRBJ1-2; unclear D gene. Between the trimmed V and J ends, which lost 3 bases and 2 bases, there was a span of 10 bases. The CDR3 has 14 amino acids. Germline V lookup: CDR1 LNHDA, CDR2 SQIVND (reference sequence). CDR3 coding DNA: TGTGCCAGTAGTATCAAGGGAGGGAACTATGGCTACACCTTC. This encodes CASSIKGGNYGYTF.

V usage is TRBV11-2 and J usage is TRBJ2-5, with a weak D call TRBD2 (5 bases). CDR3 length: 16 amino acids. Germline V lookup: CDR1 SGHAT, CDR2 FQNNGV. Deletions cut 0 bases from V and 1 base from J, with 12 bases between. This chain's CDR3 is CASSLDLGLAQETQYF. The CDR3, as DNA: TGTGCCAGCAGCTTAGACCTCGGACTTGCCCAAGAGACCCAGTACTTC.

V and J are TRBV5-4 and TRBJ2-1; TRBD2 agrees at 9 bases. With V trimmed by 3 bases and J by 6 bases, 13 bases remained unmatched. This CDR3 has 17 amino acids. The germline gives CDR1 SGHNT, CDR2 YYREEE (reference sequence). In nucleotides, the CDR3 is TGTGCCAGCAGCTGGGGGGTAGTGGGCGGGGGGGCCAATGAGCAGTTCTTC. It yields the protein CASSWGVVGGGANEQFF.